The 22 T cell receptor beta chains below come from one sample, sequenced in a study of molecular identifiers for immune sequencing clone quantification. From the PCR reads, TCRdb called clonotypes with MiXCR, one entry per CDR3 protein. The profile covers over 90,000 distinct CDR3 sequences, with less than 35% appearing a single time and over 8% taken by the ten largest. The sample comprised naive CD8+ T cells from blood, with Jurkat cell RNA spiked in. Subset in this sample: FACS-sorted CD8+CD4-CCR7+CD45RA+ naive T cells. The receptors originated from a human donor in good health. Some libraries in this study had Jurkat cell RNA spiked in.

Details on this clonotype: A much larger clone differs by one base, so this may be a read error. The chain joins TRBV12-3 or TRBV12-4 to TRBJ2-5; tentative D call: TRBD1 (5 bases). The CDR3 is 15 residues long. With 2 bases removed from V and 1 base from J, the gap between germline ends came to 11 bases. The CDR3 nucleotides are TGTGCCAGCAGTTTACAGGGTGGGCCCCAAGAGACCCAGTACTTC. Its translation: CASSLQGGPQETQYF.

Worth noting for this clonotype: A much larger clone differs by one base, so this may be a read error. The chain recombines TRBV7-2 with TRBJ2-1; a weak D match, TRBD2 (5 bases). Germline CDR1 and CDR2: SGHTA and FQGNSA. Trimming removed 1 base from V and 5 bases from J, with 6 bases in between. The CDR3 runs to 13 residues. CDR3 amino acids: CASSLETNNEQFF. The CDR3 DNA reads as TGTGCCAGCAGCTTAGAGACTAACAATGAGCAGTTCTTC.

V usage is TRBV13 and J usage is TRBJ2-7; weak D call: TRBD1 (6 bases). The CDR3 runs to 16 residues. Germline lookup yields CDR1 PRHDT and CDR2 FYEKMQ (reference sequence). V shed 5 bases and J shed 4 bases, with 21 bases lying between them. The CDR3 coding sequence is TGTGCCAGCAGCCTTAGAGAGAGGACAGCCAATTACGAGCAGTACTTC. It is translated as CASSLRERTANYEQYF. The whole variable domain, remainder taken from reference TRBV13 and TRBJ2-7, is AAGVIQSPRHLIKEKRETATLKCYPIPRHDTVYWYQQGPGQDPQFLISFYEKMQSDKGSIPDRFSAQQFSDYHSELNMSSLELGDSALYFCASSLRERTANYEQYFGPGTRLTVT.

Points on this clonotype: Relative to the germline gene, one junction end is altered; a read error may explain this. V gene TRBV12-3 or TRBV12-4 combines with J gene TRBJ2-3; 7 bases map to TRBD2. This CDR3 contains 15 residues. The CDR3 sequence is CVSSLWRERTDTQYF. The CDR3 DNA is TGTGTCAGCAGTTTGTGGCGGGAGCGCACAGATACGCAGTATTTT.

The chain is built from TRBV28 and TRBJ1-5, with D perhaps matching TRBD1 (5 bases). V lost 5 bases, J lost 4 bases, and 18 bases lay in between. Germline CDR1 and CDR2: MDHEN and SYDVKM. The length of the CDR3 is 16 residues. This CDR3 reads CASSIMGETGNQPQHF. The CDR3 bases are TGTGCCAGCAGTATAATGGGGGAAACGGGGAATCAGCCCCAGCATTTT.

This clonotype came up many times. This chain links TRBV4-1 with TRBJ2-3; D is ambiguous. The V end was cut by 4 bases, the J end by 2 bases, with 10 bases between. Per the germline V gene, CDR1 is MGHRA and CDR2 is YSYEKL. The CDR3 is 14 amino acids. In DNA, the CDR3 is TGCGCCAGCAGCCCAGGACCAGCCACAGATACGCAGTATTTT. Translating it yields CASSPGPATDTQYF.

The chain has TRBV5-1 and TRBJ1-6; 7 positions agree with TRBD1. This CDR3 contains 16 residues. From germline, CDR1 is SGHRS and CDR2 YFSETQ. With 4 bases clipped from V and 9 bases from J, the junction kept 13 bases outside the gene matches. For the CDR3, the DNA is TGCGCCAGCAGCGCCGTCGGGACAGTCTCTCGTTCACCCCTCCACTTT. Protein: CASSAVGTVSRSPLHF.

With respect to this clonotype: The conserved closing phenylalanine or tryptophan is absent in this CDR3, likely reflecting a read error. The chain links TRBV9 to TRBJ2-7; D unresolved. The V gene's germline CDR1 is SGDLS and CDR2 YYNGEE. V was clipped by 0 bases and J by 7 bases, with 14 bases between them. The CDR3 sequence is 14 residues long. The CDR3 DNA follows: TGTGCCAGCAGCGTAGAAACCGGGCGCGATGAGCAGTACTAC. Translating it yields CASSVETGRDEQYY.

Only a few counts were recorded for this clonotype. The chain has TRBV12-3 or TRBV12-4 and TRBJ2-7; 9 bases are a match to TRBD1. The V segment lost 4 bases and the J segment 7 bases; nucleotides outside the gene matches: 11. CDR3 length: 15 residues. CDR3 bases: TGTGCCAGCAGTTCCCGGGGACAGGGTCAGGGTGAGCAGTACTTC. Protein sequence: CASSSRGQGQGEQYF.

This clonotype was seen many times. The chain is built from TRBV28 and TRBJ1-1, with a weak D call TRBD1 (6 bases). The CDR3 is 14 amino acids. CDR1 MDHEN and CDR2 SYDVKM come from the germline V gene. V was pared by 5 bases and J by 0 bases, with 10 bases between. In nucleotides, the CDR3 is TGTGCCAGCAGTCGGACAGCCTTGAACACTGAAGCTTTCTTT. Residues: CASSRTALNTEAFF.

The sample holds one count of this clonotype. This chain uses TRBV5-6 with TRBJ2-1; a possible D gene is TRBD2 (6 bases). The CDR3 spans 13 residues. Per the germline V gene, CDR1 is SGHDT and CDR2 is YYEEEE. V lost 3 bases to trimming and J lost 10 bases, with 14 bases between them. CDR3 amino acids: CASSSGLRAEQFF. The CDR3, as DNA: TGTGCCAGCAGCTCGGGACTTCGGGCAGAGCAGTTCTTC.

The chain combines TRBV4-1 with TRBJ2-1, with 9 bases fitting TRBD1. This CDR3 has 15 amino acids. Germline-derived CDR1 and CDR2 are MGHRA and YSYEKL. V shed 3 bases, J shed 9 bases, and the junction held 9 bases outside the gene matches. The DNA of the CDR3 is TGCGCCAGCAGCCATCCGGGACAGGGAGAACTTGAGCAGTTCTTC. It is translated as CASSHPGQGELEQFF.

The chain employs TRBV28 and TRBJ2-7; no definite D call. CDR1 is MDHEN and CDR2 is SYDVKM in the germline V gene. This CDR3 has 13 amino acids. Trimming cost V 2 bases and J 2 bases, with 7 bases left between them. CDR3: CASSLEGAYEQYF. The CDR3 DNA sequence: TGTGCCAGCAGTTTAGAAGGAGCCTACGAGCAGTACTTC.

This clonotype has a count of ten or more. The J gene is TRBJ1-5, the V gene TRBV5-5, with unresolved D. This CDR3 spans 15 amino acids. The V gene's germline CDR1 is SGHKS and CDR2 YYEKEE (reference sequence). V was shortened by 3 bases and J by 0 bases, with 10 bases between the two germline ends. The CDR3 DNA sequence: TGTGCCAGCAGCTATTGGGTATCTAGCAATCAGCCCCAGCATTTT. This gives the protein CASSYWVSSNQPQHF.

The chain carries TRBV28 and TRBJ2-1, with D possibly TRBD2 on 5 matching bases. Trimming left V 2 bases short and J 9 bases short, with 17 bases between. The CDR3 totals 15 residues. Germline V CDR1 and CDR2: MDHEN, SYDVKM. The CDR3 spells CASSLEGVEWSEQFF. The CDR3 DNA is TGTGCCAGCAGTTTAGAGGGAGTCGAATGGAGTGAGCAGTTCTTC.

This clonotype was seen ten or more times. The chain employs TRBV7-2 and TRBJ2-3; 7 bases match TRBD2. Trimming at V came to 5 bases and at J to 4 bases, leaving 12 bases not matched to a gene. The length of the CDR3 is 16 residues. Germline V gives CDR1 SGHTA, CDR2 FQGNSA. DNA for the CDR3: TGTGCCAGCAGCCCCTGGAGGCGGGAGAACCCAGATACGCAGTATTTT. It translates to CASSPWRRENPDTQYF.

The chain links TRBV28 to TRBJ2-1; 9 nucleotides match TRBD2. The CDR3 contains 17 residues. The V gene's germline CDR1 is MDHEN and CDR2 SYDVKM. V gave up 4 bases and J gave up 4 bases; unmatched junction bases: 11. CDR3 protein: CASSSPSWREGYNEQFF. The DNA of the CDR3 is TGTGCCAGCAGTTCGCCATCCTGGCGGGAGGGATACAATGAGCAGTTCTTC.

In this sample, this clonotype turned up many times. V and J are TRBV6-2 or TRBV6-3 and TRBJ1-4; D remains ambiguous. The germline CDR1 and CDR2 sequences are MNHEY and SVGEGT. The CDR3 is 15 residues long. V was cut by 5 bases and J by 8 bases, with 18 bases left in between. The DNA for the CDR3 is TGTGCCAGCAGTGACCGGCAGGAGGGAGAAGAAAAACTGTTTTTT. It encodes CASSDRQEGEEKLFF.

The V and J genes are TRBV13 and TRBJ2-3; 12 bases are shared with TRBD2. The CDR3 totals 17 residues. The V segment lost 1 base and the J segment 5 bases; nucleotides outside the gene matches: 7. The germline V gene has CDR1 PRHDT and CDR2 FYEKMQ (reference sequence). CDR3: CASSLDGPSGRGDTQYF. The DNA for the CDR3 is TGTGCCAGCAGCTTAGACGGCCCTAGCGGGAGGGGAGATACGCAGTATTTT.

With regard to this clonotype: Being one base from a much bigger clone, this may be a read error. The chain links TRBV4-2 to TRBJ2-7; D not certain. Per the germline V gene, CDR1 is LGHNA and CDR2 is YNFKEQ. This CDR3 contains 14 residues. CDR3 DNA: TGTGCCAGCAGCAAAGAGCCGGGTGCCTACGCGCAGTACTTC. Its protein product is CASSKEPGAYAQYF.

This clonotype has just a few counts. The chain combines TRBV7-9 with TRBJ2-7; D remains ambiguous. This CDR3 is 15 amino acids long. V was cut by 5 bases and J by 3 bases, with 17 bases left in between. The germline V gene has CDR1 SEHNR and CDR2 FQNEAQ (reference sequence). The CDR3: CASSPSPEQDYEQYF. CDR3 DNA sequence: TGTGCCAGCAGCCCCTCCCCGGAGCAAGACTACGAGCAGTACTTC.

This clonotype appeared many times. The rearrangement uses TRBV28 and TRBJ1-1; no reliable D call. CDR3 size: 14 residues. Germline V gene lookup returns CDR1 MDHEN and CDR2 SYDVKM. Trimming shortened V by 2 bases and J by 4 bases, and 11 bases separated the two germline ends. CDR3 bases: TGTGCCAGCAGTTTAGTCGGGGTGGGCACTGAAGCTTTCTTT. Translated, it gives CASSLVGVGTEAFF.